This TCR beta chain derives from a study of blood T cell repertoires in COVID-19. On the study more broadly: The United States, Italy and Spain supplied acute and convalescent COVID-19 samples. The cDNA or gDNA used as material had been derived from T cells, B-cell-depleted T cells, or PBMCs.

Under the authors' procedure: Nucleated cell number was recorded as an estimate derived from reference gene primer amplification. Assay: immunoSEQ multiplex PCR; the TCRdb copy retains only in-frame clones and omits some. V and J calls and clone size follow that table, whereas D and trimming were derived from the DNA. The sample lists 110,000 or so clones, roughly 81% occurring once. The ends were cut back, 2 bases at V and 1 base at J, with 8 bases in the middle. Germline CDR1 is MNHNS and CDR2 is SASEGT. CDR3 length equals 15 residues. The source is a woman between 65 and 79 years old with acute or convalescent COVID-19. Input material: peripheral blood. The chain is built from TRBV6-1 and TRBJ2-2; D gene ambiguous. The CDR3 coding sequence is TGTGCCAGCAGTGAAACCCCGGGGAACACCGGGGAGCTGTTTTTT. It yields the protein CASSETPGNTGELFF.